Included here is one T cell receptor beta chain sequence, with context. This specimen comes from a study of blood T cell repertoires in COVID-19. In the study overall: Italy, Spain and the United States were the sources of the convalescent and acute COVID-19 samples. Sources were T cells, B-cell-depleted T cells, or PBMCs; the material itself was cDNA or gDNA.

Per the germline V gene, CDR1 is LNHDA and CDR2 is SQIVND (reference sequence). The CDR3 length is 14 residues. Trimming shortened V by 6 bases and J by 2 bases, and 12 bases separated the two germline ends. In the authors' methods: Nucleated cell counts were estimated from reference gene primer amplification. Data came from immunoSEQ multiplex PCR; TCRdb stores just in-frame clones and leaves some out. V and J calls and clone size follow that table, whereas D and trimming were derived from the DNA. The sample lists about 210,000 clones, around 82% occurring once. The sequence derives from a middle-aged woman with active or convalescent COVID-19. The sample comprised peripheral blood. The rearrangement uses TRBV19 and TRBJ2-3; D is perhaps TRBD1 (6 bases). The CDR3 sequence: CASRRTATTDTQYF. Written as DNA, the CDR3 is TGTGCCAGTAGGAGGACAGCCACCACAGATACGCAGTATTTT.